This T cell receptor beta chain was recorded in a study of blood T cell repertoires in COVID-19. This table comes from immunoSEQ multiplex PCR, and its TCRdb copy is limited to in-frame clones, with some not included. In the table there are some 200,000 clones, roughly four fifths of which are singletons. Recovery among Cohort 3 donors was established by two negative PCRs, clearance, or symptom resolution. The CDR3 contains 16 residues. Germline CDR1 reads KGHSH; CDR2 reads LQKENI. Trimming removed 3 bases from V and 0 bases from J; junction bases left unmatched: 4. The sequenced sample was PBMCs or T cells enriched from blood (not recorded which). The V gene is TRBV18, the J gene TRBJ1-1; 10 bases line up with TRBD1. The TCR sequence derives from a man in his forties who had recovered from COVID-19. The CDR3 DNA sequence: TGTGCCAGCTCACCCGGGACAGGGGCGTTGAACACTGAAGCTTTCTTT. Translated: CASSPGTGALNTEAFF.